This T cell receptor (beta chain) was sequenced during a study of CD8+CD57+ T cells in acquired aplastic anemia. Turning to the study itself: The mean DNA yield obtained from sorted CD4+ and CD8+ cells came to roughly 3.4 ug.

General study findings and limits: In common between the patients and the controls were more than 25 CD8+ CDR3 sequences.

To note about this clonotype: Its antigen is unknown.

Patients picked for sequencing had shown CD8+CD57+ cell expansion detected by flow cytometry. The CDR3 spans 13 residues. The V end lost 5 bases, the J end lost 3 bases, and 11 bases lay between the germline ends. CDR1 and CDR2 (germline): SEHNR, FQNEAQ (reference sequence). Genomic DNA, the template, was used for profiling of the TCR beta VDJ and CDR3. Each CDR3 protein gets one entry after TCRdb re-called the reads with MiXCR. This table has approximately 150,000 distinct CDR3 sequences, under 55% appearing once. This receptor was taken from a human donor with aplastic anemia. Sequencing was performed on sorted CD4+, CD8+, or CD8+CD57+ T cells (not recorded which) from PBMCs. The genes are TRBV7-9 and TRBJ2-7; D might be TRBD2 (6 bases). This CDR3 is CASSAGTFYEQYF. CDR3 bases: TGTGCCAGCAGCGCCGGGACTTTCTACGAGCAGTACTTC. The complete variable domain, with remaining parts taken from reference TRBV7-9 and TRBJ2-7, reads DTGVSQNPRHKITKRGQNVTFRCDPISEHNRLYWYRQTLGQGPEFLTYFQNEAQLEKSRLLSDRFSAERPKGSFSTLEIQRTEQGDSAMYLCASSAGTFYEQYFGPGTRLTVT.